The source of this T cell receptor (beta chain) is a study of CD8+CD57+ T cells in acquired aplastic anemia. Study-level background: CD4+ and CD8+ cells, once sorted, gave DNA averaging roughly 3 ug. Whole-study findings and limits: Both patients and controls carried the same twenty-nine CD8+ CDR3 sequences.

In its sample, this clonotype was seen a few times. Its cognate antigen is unknown. It was patients with CD8+CD57+ cell expansion by flow cytometry who were chosen for sequencing. With 5 bases clipped from V and 8 bases from J, the junction kept 5 bases outside the gene matches. CDR3 length: 13 residues. Per the germline V gene, CDR1 is SQVTM and CDR2 is ANQGSEA. Investigators profiled TCR beta VDJ and CDR3 from genomic DNA template. TCRdb passed the reads through MiXCR, listing each CDR3 protein once. Here the sample spans approximately 260,000 distinct CDR3 sequences, approximately 86% being singletons.

The sequence derives from a human donor with aplastic anemia. The chain employs TRBV29-1 and TRBJ2-1, with TRBD1 matching over 11 bases. Specimen: sorted CD4+, CD8+, or CD8+CD57+ T cells (not recorded which) from PBMCs. The CDR3 DNA follows: TGCAGCGTTTCGGGACAGGGGGTCGATGAGCAGTTCTTC. Protein product: CSVSGQGVDEQFF.